Below, 18 T cell receptor beta chains from the same sample are listed, as sequenced in a study of control samples from healthy donors and cancer patients. Generated by immunoSEQ multiplex PCR, the TCRdb table keeps only in-frame clones and is missing some. This sample has about 190,000 clones, with approximately 90% found just once. Specimen: blood. The receptors here all came from a man between 25 and 39 years old in good health.

The chain is built from TRBV12-5 and TRBJ2-7; 7 bases map to TRBD1. V lost 1 base, J lost 4 bases, and 4 bases stayed unmatched. The CDR3 is 14 residues long. In germline, CDR1 is LGHNT, CDR2 FRNRAP. This chain's CDR3 is CASGLGQGFYEQYF. DNA of the CDR3: TGTGCTAGTGGTTTGGGACAGGGTTTTTACGAGCAGTACTTC.

The chain joins TRBV5-6 to TRBJ1-1, with 10 bases identical to TRBD1. CDR3 length: 14 amino acids. Germline lookup yields CDR1 SGHDT and CDR2 YYEEEE. V shed 4 bases, J shed 5 bases, and the junction held 5 bases outside the gene matches. The CDR3 region is CASSGTGQGTEAFF. Written as DNA, the CDR3 is TGTGCCAGCAGCGGAACGGGACAGGGGACTGAAGCTTTCTTT. The complete variable domain, with remaining parts taken from reference TRBV5-6 and TRBJ1-1, reads DAGVTQSPTHLIKTRGQQVTLRCSPKSGHDTVSWYQQALGQGPQFIFQYYEEEERQRGNFPDRFSGHQFPNYSSELNVNALLLGDSALYLCASSGTGQGTEAFFGQGTRLTVV.

The chain couples TRBV5-6 to TRBJ1-1, with 7 positions matching TRBD1. The CDR3 extends over 15 amino acids. Germline trimming cut 1 base from V and 0 bases from J; bases unmatched to any gene: 3. Germline V gene lookup returns CDR1 SGHDT and CDR2 YYEEEE. CDR3 loop: CASSLYTGVNTEAFF. The CDR3 region has the DNA TGTGCCAGCAGCTTGTATACAGGGGTGAACACTGAAGCTTTCTTT.

This chain links TRBV19 with TRBJ2-7, with 10 bases matching TRBD1. The CDR3 covers 18 residues. From germline, CDR1 is LNHDA and CDR2 SQIVND (reference sequence). Trimming at V came to 5 bases and at J to 2 bases, leaving 15 bases not matched to a gene. The CDR3 spells CASSPGGGTGVGAYEQYF. The CDR3, as DNA: TGTGCCAGTAGTCCCGGGGGGGGGACAGGGGTAGGGGCCTACGAGCAGTACTTC.

This rearrangement joins TRBV11-2 to TRBJ2-7, with D possibly being TRBD1 (5 bases). CDR1 is SGHAT, CDR2 FQNNGV, per germline. V was cut by 6 bases and J by 1 base, with 7 bases left in between. CDR3 size: 12 residues. This CDR3 is CASSSGSYEQYF. For the CDR3, the DNA is TGTGCCAGCAGTTCAGGGTCCTACGAGCAGTACTTC.

V is TRBV2 and J is TRBJ2-7; weak D call: TRBD1 (6 bases). V was shortened by 8 bases and J by 6 bases, with 20 bases between the two germline ends. The CDR3 covers 14 residues. CDR1 is SNHLY, CDR2 FYNNEI, per germline. The CDR3 DNA is TGTGCCAGCGTAACCCAGGGGAACTCGGGCGAGCAGTACTTC. Its protein product is CASVTQGNSGEQYF.

This clone was recorded once. The V call is TRBV24-1, the J call TRBJ1-3, with D perhaps TRBD1 (5 bases). Between the trimmed V and J ends, which lost 10 bases and 8 bases, there was a span of 20 bases. The CDR3 is 14 amino acids. The germline V gene has CDR1 KGHDR and CDR2 SFDVKD. The CDR3 nucleotides are TGTGCCACATCCCCGGGGGATCTCCGGGACACCATATATTTT. Translated: CATSPGDLRDTIYF.

V and J are TRBV18 and TRBJ2-3; 7 nucleotides agree with TRBD1. Unmatched junction bases numbered 3, after V lost 5 bases and J lost 1 base. There are 14 residues in the CDR3. From germline, CDR1 is KGHSH and CDR2 LQKENI. The CDR3 loop is CASSTQGGTDTQYF. In DNA, the CDR3 is TGTGCCAGCTCAACCCAGGGGGGCACAGATACGCAGTATTTT.

The chain carries TRBV11-2 and TRBJ1-3, with 7 bases identical to TRBD1. With 4 bases clipped from V and 0 bases from J, the junction kept 9 bases outside the gene matches. This CDR3 has 17 amino acids. Looked up from germline, CDR1 is SGHAT and CDR2 is FQNNGV. The CDR3 reads CASSSQRDRSSGNTIYF. The CDR3 bases are TGTGCCAGCAGCTCCCAGCGGGACAGATCCTCTGGAAACACCATATATTTT.

The chain recombines TRBV4-1 with TRBJ2-1; the D gene is possibly TRBD2 (6 bases). The CDR3 loop spans 15 amino acids. Trimming took off 1 base at V and 1 base at J, with 8 bases between the two ends. Germline V CDR1 and CDR2: MGHRA, YSYEKL. CDR3 sequence: CASSQGGVSYNEQFF. CDR3 nucleotide sequence: TGCGCCAGCAGCCAAGGGGGGGTGTCCTACAATGAGCAGTTCTTC.

The V and J genes are TRBV19 and TRBJ2-2; no definite D call. The CDR3 loop spans 13 amino acids. The V end lost 4 bases, the J end lost 8 bases, and 11 bases lay between the germline ends. Germline V lookup: CDR1 LNHDA, CDR2 SQIVND (reference sequence). The CDR3 loop is CASSRDRAGELFF. In DNA, the CDR3 is TGTGCCAGTAGTAGAGACCGCGCGGGGGAGCTGTTTTTT.

This clone was counted only a few times. Here the CDR3 reads CASSHLKKAGDTQYF. The CDR3 DNA reads as TGTGCCAGCAGCCACCTCAAGAAAGCGGGCGATACGCAGTATTTT. This rearrangement joins TRBV3-1 (or the pseudogene TRBV3-2) to TRBJ2-3; the D gene is possibly TRBD2 (6 bases). V was trimmed by 3 bases and J by 6 bases, leaving 16 bases between them. CDR3 length: 15 residues. Germline-derived CDR1 and CDR2 are LGHDT and YNNKEL (reference sequence).

This clone was detected only a few times. The chain carries TRBV20-1 and TRBJ1-3; D remains ambiguous. V gave up 0 bases and J gave up 3 bases, with 0 bases separating them. The CDR3 contains 11 residues. CDR1 and CDR2 (germline): DFQATT, SNEGSKA (reference sequence). CDR3 loop: CSARDGNTIYF. The CDR3, as DNA: TGCAGTGCTAGAGATGGAAACACCATATATTTT.

The chain joins TRBV2 to TRBJ1-6, with unresolved D. Deletions cut 4 bases from V and 5 bases from J, with 9 bases between. Looked up from germline, CDR1 is SNHLY and CDR2 is FYNNEI. The CDR3 consists of 14 residues. The CDR3 DNA reads TGTGCCAGCAGTGGGTGGGGTAATAATTCACCCCTCCACTTT. Translated: CASSGWGNNSPLHF.

This chain connects TRBV24-1 to TRBJ1-2; D remains unclear. The V gene lost 4 bases and the J gene lost 6 bases, with 11 bases spanning the gap. The CDR3 loop spans 13 amino acids. Germline V lookup: CDR1 KGHDR, CDR2 SFDVKD. The CDR3: CATSETITDGYTF. CDR3 nucleotide sequence: TGTGCCACCAGTGAAACGATTACAGATGGCTACACCTTC.

The chain combines TRBV6-6 with TRBJ2-7; a weak D match, TRBD2 (5 bases). This CDR3 comprises 11 residues. V gave up 5 bases and J gave up 7 bases, with 9 bases separating them. Germline lookup yields CDR1 MNHNY and CDR2 SVGAGI (reference sequence). CDR3 protein: CASSPKREQYF. For the CDR3, the DNA is TGTGCCAGCAGTCCCAAGCGGGAGCAGTACTTC.

The V call is TRBV5-1, the J call TRBJ2-1; 9 bases match TRBD2. There are 15 residues in the CDR3. Trimming at V came to 2 bases and at J to 6 bases, leaving 6 bases not matched to a gene. Germline CDR1 reads SGHRS; CDR2 reads YFSETQ. The CDR3 loop is CASSLTGLASNEQFF. The CDR3 coding sequence is TGCGCCAGCAGCTTAACGGGACTAGCATCCAATGAGCAGTTCTTC.

V and J are TRBV6-1 and TRBJ1-5; D is uncertain. Trimming took 2 bases from V and 0 from J, leaving 11 bases between them. This CDR3 is built from 16 residues. Germline V CDR1 and CDR2: MNHNS, SASEGT. The CDR3 DNA sequence: TGTGCCAGCAGTGAATTAGCGACAAATAGCAATCAGCCCCAGCATTTT. Its protein product is CASSELATNSNQPQHF.